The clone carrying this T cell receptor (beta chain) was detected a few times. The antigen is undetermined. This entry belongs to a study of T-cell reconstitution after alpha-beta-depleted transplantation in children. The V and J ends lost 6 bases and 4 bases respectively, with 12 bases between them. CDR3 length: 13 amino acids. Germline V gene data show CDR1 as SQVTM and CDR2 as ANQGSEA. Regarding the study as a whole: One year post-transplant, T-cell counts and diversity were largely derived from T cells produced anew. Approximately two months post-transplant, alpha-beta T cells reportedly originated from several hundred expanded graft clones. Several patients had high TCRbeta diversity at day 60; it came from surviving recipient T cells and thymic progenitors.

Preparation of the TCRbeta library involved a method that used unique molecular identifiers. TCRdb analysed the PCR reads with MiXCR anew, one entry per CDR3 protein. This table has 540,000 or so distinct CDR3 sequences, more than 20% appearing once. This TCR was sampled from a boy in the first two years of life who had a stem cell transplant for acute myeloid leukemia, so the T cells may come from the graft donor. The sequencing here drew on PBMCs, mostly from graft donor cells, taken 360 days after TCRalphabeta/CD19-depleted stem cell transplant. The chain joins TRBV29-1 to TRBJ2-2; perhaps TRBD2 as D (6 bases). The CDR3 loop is CSVRTGLTGELFF. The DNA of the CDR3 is TGCAGCGTGCGGACGGGACTCACCGGGGAGCTGTTTTTT.